This TCR beta chain was sequenced in a study of blood T cell repertoires in COVID-19. Study in general: Samples representing acute and convalescent COVID-19 were sourced from the United States, Italy and Spain. From T cells, B-cell-depleted T cells, or PBMCs came the material, which was cDNA or gDNA.

Those enrolled, adults aged roughly 18 to 95 years, came from around 25 US areas. The authors' processing: Estimated nucleated cell counts came from reference gene primer amplification. Assay: immunoSEQ multiplex PCR; the TCRdb copy retains only in-frame clones and omits some. The D gene and trimming were derived from the DNA, and the V and J assignments and clone size from that table. The repertoire holds around 180,000 clones, with roughly nine tenths as singletons. The CDR3 totals 12 residues. From germline, CDR1 is SNHLY and CDR2 FYNNEI. Deletions cut 6 bases from V and 2 bases from J, with 8 bases between.

The chain couples TRBV2 to TRBJ2-7; D ambiguous. The sample comprised PBMCs or T cells enriched from blood (not recorded which). This clonotype was obtained from a woman aged 40 to 55 with acute COVID-19. CDR3 protein: CASREVAYEQYF. DNA for the CDR3: TGTGCCAGCAGAGAGGTAGCCTACGAGCAGTACTTC.